These 29 T cell receptor beta chains came from one sample sequenced in a study of CD8 T cells in Susac syndrome. With random hexamers, 0.5 to 1 ug RNA was reverse transcribed. MiXCR, applied by TCRdb to the immunoSEQ multiplex PCR reads, yields one record per CDR3 protein. The sample lists just under 95,000 distinct CDR3 sequences, around 94% seen once, with approximately 0.3% in the top ten. Sequenced input: CD4+ T cells from PBMCs. The origin of the receptors is a human donor with Susac syndrome.

The rearrangement joins TRBV20-1 to TRBJ2-7; no definite D call. Trimming removed 1 base from V and 3 bases from J, with 13 bases in between. Germline lookup yields CDR1 DFQATT and CDR2 SNEGSKA (reference sequence). The CDR3 covers 14 residues. The DNA for the CDR3 is TGCAGTGCTAGAGTCCCGCCGGCCCGCTACGAGCAGTACTTC. Protein product: CSARVPPARYEQYF.

The gene calls are TRBV9 and TRBJ2-5; D remains unclear. The CDR3 is 13 residues long. Germline-derived CDR1 and CDR2 are SGDLS and YYNGEE. Between the trimmed V and J ends, which lost 2 bases and 2 bases, there was a span of 7 bases. CDR3 loop: CASSVSPQETQYF. The CDR3 bases are TGTGCCAGCAGCGTCAGCCCACAAGAGACCCAGTACTTC.

The gene calls are TRBV20-1 and TRBJ1-1; D might be TRBD1 (6 bases). V lost 1 base and J 4 bases, leaving 13 bases between the germline ends. Looked up from germline, CDR1 is DFQATT and CDR2 is SNEGSKA (reference sequence). There are 14 residues in the CDR3. This CDR3 is CSARVQGPGTEAFF. The CDR3 DNA follows: TGCAGTGCTAGAGTACAGGGTCCGGGCACTGAAGCTTTCTTT.

V gene TRBV7-9 combines with J gene TRBJ2-7, with 9 positions matching TRBD1. The CDR3 runs 14 residues. The trim removed 5 bases at V and 5 bases at J, leaving 7 bases unmatched. Germline CDR1 and CDR2: SEHNR and FQNEAQ (reference sequence). This CDR3 reads CASSGPDRGNEQYF. The CDR3 coding sequence is TGTGCCAGCAGCGGACCGGACAGGGGCAACGAGCAGTACTTC.

The CDR3 sequence: CSALDGGKNTGELFF. The CDR3 coding sequence is TGCAGTGCTCTGGACGGGGGGAAGAACACCGGGGAGCTGTTTTTT. The rearrangement links TRBV20-1 to TRBJ2-2; TRBD2 agrees at 7 bases. Trimming took 5 bases from V and 1 from J; bases not matched to a gene: 7. Germline V gene data show CDR1 as DFQATT and CDR2 as SNEGSKA (reference sequence). The CDR3 contains 15 residues.

The chain recombines TRBV29-1 with TRBJ2-7; possible D gene TRBD1, 6 bases. The CDR3 loop spans 13 amino acids. V lost 6 bases to trimming and J lost 2 bases, with 14 bases between them. The germline gives CDR1 SQVTM, CDR2 ANQGSEA. The CDR3 region has the DNA TGCAGCGTGAGGGGGACGCTTACCTACGAGCAGTACTTC. Its translation: CSVRGTLTYEQYF.

The CDR3 reads CSAGGLVSETQYF. In DNA form, the CDR3 reads TGCAGTGCTGGGGGACTAGTGTCAGAGACCCAGTACTTC. This rearrangement joins TRBV20-1 to TRBJ2-5; 8 bases are a match to TRBD2. The V segment lost 5 bases and the J segment 4 bases; nucleotides outside the gene matches: 6. Germline CDR1 is DFQATT and CDR2 is SNEGSKA (reference sequence). The CDR3 runs to 13 residues.

The rearrangement links TRBV9 to TRBJ2-7; a possible D gene is TRBD1 (5 bases). Trimming cost V 1 base and J 3 bases, with 8 bases left between them. Germline V gene data show CDR1 as SGDLS and CDR2 as YYNGEE. This CDR3 is built from 13 residues. CDR3 region: CASSVRGNYEQYF. The CDR3 coding sequence is TGTGCCAGCAGCGTAAGGGGAAACTACGAGCAGTACTTC.

This clonotype showed up just once. This chain connects TRBV4-1 to TRBJ1-4, with 7 nucleotides matching TRBD1. With 0 bases clipped from V and 8 bases from J, the junction kept 12 bases outside the gene matches. Germline loops: CDR1 MGHRA, CDR2 YSYEKL. The CDR3 length is 17 residues. In DNA, the CDR3 is TGCGCCAGCAGCCAAGAGAATGCGAGACAGGGATGGGAAAAACTGTTTTTT. Translation gives CASSQENARQGWEKLFF.

The chain recombines TRBV20-1 with TRBJ1-1; D is perhaps TRBD1 (5 bases). The V end was cut by 5 bases, the J end by 1 base, with 11 bases between. This CDR3 spans 13 amino acids. Germline CDR1 is DFQATT and CDR2 is SNEGSKA (reference sequence). CDR3 residues: CSARLGTNTEAFF. The CDR3 nucleotides are TGCAGTGCTCGCCTCGGGACGAACACTGAAGCTTTCTTT.

This clonotype was picked up one time. The V gene is TRBV30, the J gene TRBJ1-1; no reliable D call. The CDR3 totals 10 residues. The germline CDR1 and CDR2 sequences are GTSNPN and SVGIG (reference sequence). V shed 6 bases and J shed 5 bases, with 7 bases lying between them. CDR3 sequence reads: CACKLTEAFF. The CDR3 coding sequence is TGTGCCTGCAAATTGACTGAAGCTTTCTTT.

The chain joins TRBV7-2 to TRBJ2-5; D call uncertain. The V gene lost 5 bases and the J gene lost 5 bases, with 15 bases spanning the gap. This CDR3 spans 14 amino acids. Germline CDR1 SGHTA, CDR2 FQGNSA. CDR3 loop: CASSPGPGRETQYF. CDR3 nucleotide sequence: TGTGCCAGCAGCCCCGGACCAGGACGGGAGACCCAGTACTTC.

V usage is TRBV28 and J usage is TRBJ2-3, with TRBD1 as a possible D gene (6 bases). V lost 5 bases, J lost 2 bases, and 11 bases lay in between. Germline V gene data show CDR1 as MDHEN and CDR2 as SYDVKM. The CDR3 length is 14 residues. The DNA for the CDR3 is TGTGCCAGCAGTAACAGGGCCCTCACAGATACGCAGTATTTT. Amino acid sequence: CASSNRALTDTQYF.

V gene TRBV6-6 combines with J gene TRBJ1-2, with D hard to call. The length of the CDR3 is 14 residues. Trimming cost V 2 bases and J 5 bases, with 12 bases left between them. CDR1 is MNHNY and CDR2 is SVGAGI in the germline V gene (reference sequence). CDR3 sequence: CASSYGGFWYGYTF. CDR3 bases: TGTGCCAGCAGTTACGGTGGATTCTGGTATGGCTACACCTTC.

The rearrangement joins TRBV1 to TRBJ2-5. TRBV1 is termed a pseudogene. The CDR3 contains 11 residues. DNA for the CDR3: TGCACCAGCAGCCCAGGCCAGACCCAGTACTTC. Translated, it gives CTSSPGQTQYF.

The J gene is TRBJ2-7, the V gene TRBV2; D is uncertain. The germline V gene encodes CDR1 SNHLY and CDR2 FYNNEI. This CDR3 is built from 12 residues. Trimming shortened V by 7 bases and J by 3 bases, and 10 bases separated the two germline ends. CDR3 region: CASKGKIYEQYF. The DNA of the CDR3 is TGTGCCAGCAAGGGAAAAATCTACGAGCAGTACTTC. Using reference TRBV2 and TRBJ2-7 for the parts outside the CDR3, the full variable domain is EPEVTQTPSHQVTQMGQEVILRCVPISNHLYFYWYRQILGQKVEFLVSFYNNEISEKSEIFDDQFSVERPDGSNFTLKIRSTKLEDSAMYFCASKGKIYEQYFGPGTRLTVT.

The gene calls are TRBV10-2 and TRBJ1-4; 8 nucleotides align to TRBD1. The germline V gene encodes CDR1 WSHSY and CDR2 SAAADI. Germline trimming cut 11 bases from V and 8 bases from J; bases unmatched to any gene: 13. CDR3 length equals 14 residues. The CDR3 bases are TGCGCCGCAGTTAGAGACAGGGGAGAAGAAAAACTGTTTTTT. Amino acid sequence: CAAVRDRGEEKLFF.

This rearrangement joins TRBV28 to TRBJ1-1, with TRBD1 matching over 8 bases. This CDR3 spans 14 amino acids. Germline V gives CDR1 MDHEN, CDR2 SYDVKM. Unmatched junction bases numbered 7, after V lost 10 bases and J lost 0 bases. DNA of the CDR3: TGTGCCACCCGACAGGGGACCTTGAACACTGAAGCTTTCTTT. Encoded protein: CATRQGTLNTEAFF.

This chain connects TRBV28 to TRBJ2-7; D ambiguous. Looked up from germline, CDR1 is MDHEN and CDR2 is SYDVKM. The V end lost 2 bases, the J end lost 3 bases, and 8 bases lay between the germline ends. The CDR3 runs 13 residues. Written as DNA, the CDR3 is TGTGCCAGCAGTTTAATCCCCGGCTACGAGCAGTACTTC. It yields the protein CASSLIPGYEQYF.

A few counts support this clonotype. V is TRBV6-1 and J is TRBJ1-6; D not certain. The CDR3 is 13 residues long. Trimming took off 7 bases at V and 8 bases at J, with 12 bases between the two ends. Germline CDR1 and CDR2: MNHNS and SASEGT. In nucleotides, the CDR3 is TGTGCCAGCAAGCCCCCGGGTGATTCACCCCTCCACTTT. Translated, it gives CASKPPGDSPLHF.

V usage is TRBV7-2 and J usage is TRBJ1-1; a possible D gene is TRBD1 (5 bases). The CDR3 contains 13 residues. Germline V gives CDR1 SGHTA, CDR2 FQGNSA. Trimming took off 3 bases at V and 4 bases at J, with 9 bases between the two ends. As DNA, the CDR3 is TGTGCCAGCAGCTTGGGCGGGGCCACTGAAGCTTTCTTT. This codes for CASSLGGATEAFF.

This chain joins TRBV9 and TRBJ1-1; the D is unclear. The CDR3 sequence is 13 residues long. V was trimmed by 2 bases and J by 6 bases, leaving 11 bases between them. Germline V gene data show CDR1 as SGDLS and CDR2 as YYNGEE. CDR3 loop: CASSVGVGSEAFF. CDR3 sequence (DNA): TGTGCCAGCAGCGTGGGCGTGGGATCTGAAGCTTTCTTT.

The chain uses TRBV29-1 and TRBJ2-5; a possible D gene is TRBD2 (6 bases). Germline CDR1 and CDR2: SQVTM and ANQGSEA. The CDR3 runs 12 residues. The V end lost 4 bases, the J end lost 2 bases, and 8 bases lay between the germline ends. CDR3 sequence reads: CSVGDLQETQYF. The DNA for the CDR3 is TGCAGCGTTGGGGACTTGCAAGAGACCCAGTACTTC.

This chain links TRBV6-4 with TRBJ1-6; D unclear. There are 14 residues in the CDR3. Germline loops: CDR1 MRHNA, CDR2 SNTAGT. The V end lost 4 bases, the J end lost 7 bases, and 11 bases lay between the germline ends. The chain's CDR3 is CASSVSPGNSPLHF. Written as DNA, the CDR3 is TGTGCCAGCAGTGTCTCCCCTGGGAATTCACCCCTCCACTTT.

The chain recombines TRBV5-1 with TRBJ2-7, with a weak D call TRBD1 (6 bases). V was clipped by 4 bases and J by 5 bases, with 13 bases between them. The CDR3 consists of 13 residues. CDR1 is SGHRS, CDR2 YFSETQ, per germline. CDR3 in DNA: TGCGCCAGCAGCCCAACAGGGAACAACGAGCAGTACTTC. Translation: CASSPTGNNEQYF.

The count of this clonotype is one. The chain recombines TRBV4-2 with TRBJ2-3, with 13 bases fitting TRBD2. The V gene's germline CDR1 is LGHNA and CDR2 YNFKEQ. Losses at the gene ends were 3 bases for V and 3 bases for J; bases not matched to a gene: 6. This CDR3 contains 17 residues. The CDR3 spells CASSHDGLAGVTDTQYF. The CDR3 DNA is TGTGCCAGCAGCCATGATGGACTAGCGGGAGTGACAGATACGCAGTATTTT.

The rearrangement joins TRBV11-2 to TRBJ1-1; D is undetermined. The CDR3 runs 13 residues. Germline assignment: CDR1 SGHAT and CDR2 FQNNGV. V dropped 7 bases and J dropped 1 base, with 10 bases sitting between them. The CDR3 nucleotides are TGTGCCAGCATCGGCCGAACGAACACTGAAGCTTTCTTT. Encoded protein: CASIGRTNTEAFF.

This chain uses TRBV7-9 with TRBJ1-6; D ambiguous. The CDR3 is 14 amino acids. The V end was cut by 3 bases, the J end by 7 bases, with 10 bases between. Germline CDR1 reads SEHNR; CDR2 reads FQNEAQ (reference sequence). This CDR3 reads CASSLKDANSPLHF. CDR3 in DNA: TGTGCCAGCAGCTTGAAGGACGCCAATTCACCCCTCCACTTT.

The V gene is TRBV25-1, the J gene TRBJ2-5; possibly TRBD1 for D (6 bases). This CDR3 region has 15 residues. Germline values: CDR1 MGHDK, CDR2 SYGVNS. The V and J ends lost 1 base and 2 bases respectively, with 11 bases between them. The CDR3 nucleotides are TGTGCCAGCAGTGAATTCCTTGGACAGCAAGAGACCCAGTACTTC. Translating it yields CASSEFLGQQETQYF.